The T cell receptor (beta chain) under discussion was sequenced for a study of T cell responses to AZD1222 COVID-19 vaccine. Here immunoSEQ multiplex PCR was the method, and the copy in TCRdb shows in-frame clones only, minus some. In the table there are around 190,000 clones, approximately 94% of which are singletons. This CDR3 region has 13 residues. Germline V lookup: CDR1 KGHSH, CDR2 LQKENI. V lost 5 bases and J 1 base, leaving 9 bases between the germline ends. This clone appeared a single time. The material sequenced was peripheral blood, taken 28 days after the second AZD1222 dose. The V gene is TRBV18, the J gene TRBJ2-7; no firm D call. The receptor comes from an adult who received the AZD1222 COVID-19 vaccine. The CDR3 region has the DNA TGTGCCAGCTCATTACCCGGTTCCTACGAGCAGTACTTC. Amino acids: CASSLPGSYEQYF. The whole variable domain, remainder taken from reference TRBV18 and TRBJ2-7, is NAGVMQNPRHLVRRRGQEARLRCSPMKGHSHVYWYRQLPEEGLKFMVYLQKENIIDESGMPKERFSAEFPKEGPSILRIQQVVRGDSAAYFCASSLPGSYEQYFGPGTRLTVT.